Following are 14 T cell receptor beta chains from one sample sequenced in a study of blood T cell repertoires in COVID-19. Generated by immunoSEQ multiplex PCR, the TCRdb table keeps only in-frame clones and is missing some. The sample lists about 480,000 clones; approximately 90% were seen once. The sample was PBMCs or T cells enriched from blood (not recorded which). These receptors were collected from a woman aged 35 to 49 who had recovered from COVID-19.

CDR3 DNA: TGTGCCAGCAGCCACTATACCGCCGGGACTAACTCCTACGAGCAGTACTTC. Its translation: CASSHYTAGTNSYEQYF. This sequence joins TRBV7-8 and TRBJ2-7, with 7 positions matching TRBD2. The CDR3 is made up of 17 amino acids. With V trimmed by 5 bases and J by 0 bases, 13 bases remained unmatched. Germline V CDR1 and CDR2: SGHVS, FQNEAQ.

The chain carries TRBV19 and TRBJ1-2; unclear D gene. The CDR3 extends over 14 amino acids. Germline CDR1 is LNHDA and CDR2 is SQIVND (reference sequence). V dropped 2 bases and J dropped 3 bases, with 10 bases sitting between them. The CDR3 region has the DNA TGTGCCAGTAGTATAAGCCAGGCCCACTATGGCTACACCTTC. Translation: CASSISQAHYGYTF.

The chain couples TRBV24-1 to TRBJ2-5; the D gene is possibly TRBD1 (6 bases). CDR1 is KGHDR and CDR2 is SFDVKD in the germline V gene. The CDR3 has 13 residues. V lost 5 bases, J lost 4 bases, and 10 bases lay in between. The CDR3 loop reads CATSGRDIETQYF. The CDR3, as DNA: TGTGCCACCAGTGGCCGGGACATAGAGACCCAGTACTTC.

The chain uses TRBV6-2 or TRBV6-3 and TRBJ2-7; perhaps TRBD1 as D (7 bases). The CDR3 is 15 residues long. Germline-derived CDR1 and CDR2 are MNHEY and SVGEGT. V lost 2 bases to trimming and J lost 2 bases, with 13 bases between them. Here the CDR3 reads CASSYAGQSAYEQYF. In DNA form, the CDR3 reads TGTGCCAGCAGTTACGCGGGACAGTCCGCCTACGAGCAGTACTTC.

This chain joins TRBV5-1 and TRBJ2-7; D perhaps matches TRBD1 (5 bases). The CDR3 runs to 16 residues. V lost 4 bases and J 4 bases, leaving 21 bases between the germline ends. Germline CDR1 SGHRS, CDR2 YFSETQ. The CDR3 loop reads CASSGRASLKRYEQYF. The CDR3 region has the DNA TGCGCCAGCAGCGGCAGGGCCTCCTTAAAGAGGTACGAGCAGTACTTC.

This chain uses TRBV6-4 with TRBJ1-4; 9 positions match TRBD1. Germline V gives CDR1 MRHNA, CDR2 SNTAGT. The junction had 10 bases not matched to a gene; V was cut back by 6 bases and J by 8 bases. This CDR3 is 15 amino acids long. CDR3 bases: TGTGCCAGCAGGCAGACCGGGACAGGGTACGAAAAACTGTTTTTT. It codes for CASRQTGTGYEKLFF.

The chain uses TRBV12-5 and TRBJ1-1; D call uncertain. The CDR3 extends over 14 amino acids. The germline V and J ends were trimmed by 7 bases and 1 base, with 13 bases remaining between them. Germline V gene sequence: CDR1 LGHNT, CDR2 FRNRAP. CDR3 loop: CASAQQNQNTEAFF. Here the CDR3 DNA reads TGTGCTAGTGCCCAACAGAATCAGAACACTGAAGCTTTCTTT.

The V call is TRBV10-3, the J call TRBJ2-7; tentative D call: TRBD2 (6 bases). This CDR3 has 14 residues. The germline gives CDR1 ENHRY, CDR2 SYGVKD. V lost 5 bases and J 0 bases, leaving 11 bases between the germline ends. The CDR3: CAISTGTDSYEQYF. CDR3 bases: TGTGCCATCAGTACCGGGACTGACTCCTACGAGCAGTACTTC.

This clone was seen a single time. The CDR3 DNA reads TGCGCCAGCTCCCGGGACAGCTACTACAATGAGCAGTTCTTC. This codes for CASSRDSYYNEQFF. The chain employs TRBV10-1 and TRBJ2-1; 7 bases map to TRBD1. Germline V gene sequence: CDR1 WNHNN, CDR2 SYGVQD (reference sequence). The CDR3 runs to 14 residues. V lost 8 bases to trimming and J lost 3 bases; unmatched junction nucleotides: 7.

The chain joins TRBV29-1 to TRBJ1-1, with a possible D match to TRBD1 (5 bases). The germline V gene has CDR1 SQVTM and CDR2 ANQGSEA. The CDR3 totals 17 residues. The V end was cut by 4 bases, the J end by 0 bases, with 21 bases between. The CDR3 loop is CSVVGRGSLKLNTEAFF. CDR3 DNA: TGCAGCGTTGTGGGAAGGGGAAGCCTCAAACTGAACACTGAAGCTTTCTTT.

This chain uses TRBV2 with TRBJ2-1; TRBD2 matches 7 bases. Losses at the gene ends were 5 bases for V and 1 base for J; bases not matched to a gene: 8. The CDR3 loop spans 16 amino acids. Per germline, CDR1 SNHLY and CDR2 FYNNEI. The CDR3 reads CASSPGGRGSYNEQFF. The CDR3, as DNA: TGTGCCAGCAGTCCGGGAGGCCGTGGGTCCTACAATGAGCAGTTCTTC.

This chain links TRBV12-5 with TRBJ1-1, with 8 nucleotides matching TRBD1. This CDR3 contains 13 residues. Trimming cost V 4 bases and J 4 bases; bases outside gene matches: 2. Per the germline V gene, CDR1 is LGHNT and CDR2 is FRNRAP. The CDR3 protein is CASGYRGSTEAFF. The CDR3, as DNA: TGTGCTAGTGGTTACAGGGGGAGCACTGAAGCTTTCTTT.

This chain uses TRBV3-1 (or the pseudogene TRBV3-2) with TRBJ1-6; possible D gene TRBD1, 6 bases. CDR3 length: 15 residues. Germline values: CDR1 LGHDT, CDR2 YNNKEL (reference sequence). V shed 1 base and J shed 9 bases, with 13 bases lying between them. In DNA form, the CDR3 reads TGTGCCAGCAGCCAAGTTGGGGGCGAGGGTTCACCCCTCCACTTT. It specifies CASSQVGGEGSPLHF.

Here the CDR3 DNA reads TGTGCCAGCAGTGAAGCGCTTTTAGGAGTCTACCCAACCCCCAACGTCCTGACTTTC. It encodes CASSEALLGVYPTPNVLTF. This chain uses TRBV2 with TRBJ2-6; D uncertain. CDR1 and CDR2 (germline): SNHLY, FYNNEI. Trimming left V 0 bases short and J 8 bases short, with 23 bases between. This CDR3 contains 19 residues.